A single sample is the source of the 30 T cell receptor beta chains below, sequenced in a study of shared clonotypes between healthy human individuals. The assay was immunoSEQ multiplex PCR, and TCRdb's table has in-frame clones only and misses some. This sample has hundreds of thousands of clones, with just over 75% found just once. Material: PBMCs. Receptors originate from a woman between 35 and 50 years old in good health. Some clones in this sample may be carry-over from other donors' samples.

The rearrangement uses TRBV19 and TRBJ2-7; D is undetermined. Trimming removed 5 bases at V and 1 base at J, with 9 bases between. This CDR3 contains 13 residues. Germline values: CDR1 LNHDA, CDR2 SQIVND (reference sequence). The CDR3 DNA is TGTGCCAGTAGTTCTTTCCGGTCCTACGAGCAGTACTTC. This sequence encodes CASSSFRSYEQYF.

The rearrangement joins TRBV11-2 to TRBJ2-5; TRBD2 matches at 7 bases. V shed 4 bases, J shed 6 bases, and the junction held 11 bases outside the gene matches. In germline, CDR1 is SGHAT, CDR2 FQNNGV. The CDR3 covers 15 residues. CDR3 DNA: TGTGCCAGCAGCTCCCCGGGTGGCGGGAGTCAGACCCAGTACTTC. Protein: CASSSPGGGSQTQYF.

This chain joins TRBV19 and TRBJ2-2; D remains ambiguous. The CDR3 extends over 13 amino acids. CDR1 and CDR2 from the germline V gene are LNHDA and SQIVND (reference sequence). V was shortened by 2 bases and J by 6 bases, with 7 bases between the two germline ends. CDR3 in DNA: TGTGCCAGTAGTATATCAGTATCCGGGGAGCTGTTTTTT. This encodes CASSISVSGELFF.

Worth noting for this clone: Compared with germline, one end of the junction differs, possibly owing to a read error. The chain is built from TRBV7-9 and TRBJ2-3; 7 bases fit TRBD1. CDR3 length equals 13 residues. Germline assignment: CDR1 SEHNR and CDR2 FQNEAQ (reference sequence). CDR3 DNA: TGTGCCAGCAGCTTGTCCGACAGGGCCGGGGAATCATGG. Amino acids: CASSLSDRAGESW.

This rearrangement joins TRBV7-2 to TRBJ1-2; TRBD1 matches at 7 bases. The CDR3 has 14 amino acids. The V gene's germline CDR1 is SGHTA and CDR2 FQGNSA. The V gene end was trimmed by 0 bases and the J gene end by 7 bases; junction bases not matched to a gene: 5. CDR3 protein: CASSLARQGGGYTF. The CDR3 DNA reads TGTGCCAGCAGCTTAGCGAGGCAGGGGGGTGGCTACACCTTC.

The chain employs TRBV11-2 and TRBJ2-1; TRBD1 or TRBD2 may be the D gene (5 bases each). From germline, CDR1 is SGHAT and CDR2 FQNNGV. The CDR3 totals 15 residues. The germline V and J ends were trimmed by 4 bases and 0 bases, with 10 bases remaining between them. The DNA for the CDR3 is TGTGCCAGCAGCTGGGGACCGAGCTCCTACAATGAGCAGTTCTTC. Its protein product is CASSWGPSSYNEQFF.

V and J are TRBV6-1 and TRBJ1-1; no reliable D call. The germline V and J ends were trimmed by 6 bases and 1 base, with 6 bases remaining between them. The germline gives CDR1 MNHNS, CDR2 SASEGT. The CDR3 is made up of 12 amino acids. CDR3 in DNA: TGTGCCAGCAGGACCGCGAACACTGAAGCTTTCTTT. This codes for CASRTANTEAFF.

This clone has just a few counts. CDR3: CSARDGPEQYF. CDR3 in DNA: TGCAGTGCTAGAGATGGCCCCGAGCAGTACTTC. This rearrangement joins TRBV20-1 to TRBJ2-7; unclear D gene. Germline assignment: CDR1 DFQATT and CDR2 SNEGSKA (reference sequence). V was pared by 0 bases and J by 6 bases, with 6 bases between. The CDR3 length is 11 residues.

V usage is TRBV11-2 and J usage is TRBJ2-1; D remains ambiguous. The germline CDR1 and CDR2 sequences are SGHAT and FQNNGV. V was clipped by 0 bases and J by 10 bases, with 22 bases between them. The CDR3 is 17 residues long. DNA of the CDR3: TGTGCCAGCAGCTTAGATCTAAAGACCGCGGATAGGACCGAGCAGTTCTTC. Translating gives CASSLDLKTADRTEQFF. Together with reference TRBV11-2 and TRBJ2-1, the CDR3 gives the full variable domain: EAGVAQSPRYKIIEKRQSVAFWCNPISGHATLYWYQQILGQGPKLLIQFQNNGVVDDSQLPKDRFSAERLKGVDSTLKIQPAKLEDSAVYLCASSLDLKTADRTEQFFGPGTRLTVL.

CDR3 coding DNA: TGCGCCAGCAGCAGCGGGACAGGGGGTCGCTATGGCTACACCTTC. Translation gives CASSSGTGGRYGYTF. This chain uses TRBV10-2 with TRBJ1-2; 11 bases line up with TRBD1. This CDR3 is 15 amino acids long. The germline CDR1 and CDR2 sequences are WSHSY and SAAADI. Trimming cost V 6 bases and J 4 bases; bases outside gene matches: 7.

The CDR3 is CASSPGLADLQETQYF. The DNA of the CDR3 is TGCGCCAGTTCCCCGGGACTAGCAGACCTTCAAGAGACCCAGTACTTC. The chain carries TRBV5-1 and TRBJ2-5, with 9 bases lining up with TRBD2. V trimming: 8 bases; J trimming: 2 bases; junction bases outside the gene matches: 13. The germline V gene encodes CDR1 SGHRS and CDR2 YFSETQ. This CDR3 is built from 16 residues.

This clone was picked up a small number of times. A read error is likely here: a far larger clone is one base away. Other DNA sequences within the sample encode an identical CDR3. This rearrangement joins TRBV11-2 to TRBJ2-2; weak D call: TRBD1 (6 bases). This CDR3 is 16 amino acids long. From germline, CDR1 is SGHAT and CDR2 FQNNGV. The CDR3 nucleotides read TGTGCTAGCAGCTTCACACCAACAGGGTCGGCCGGGGAGCTGTTTTTT. Its protein product is CASSFTPTGSAGELFF.

This rearrangement joins TRBV30 to TRBJ1-2; D not certain. Per germline, CDR1 GTSNPN and CDR2 SVGIG (reference sequence). This CDR3 spans 8 amino acids. Trimming left V 4 bases short and J 6 bases short, with 0 bases between. CDR3 in amino acids: CAWNGYTF. The CDR3, as DNA: TGTGCCTGGAATGGCTACACCTTC. The variable domain in full, completed from reference TRBV30 and TRBJ1-2, reads SQTIHQWPATLVQPVGSPLSLECTVEGTSNPNLYWYRQAAGRGLQLLFYSVGIGQISSEVPQNLSASRPQDRQFILSSKKLLLSDSGFYLCAWNGYTFGSGTRLTVV.

This clone was counted only a few times. The gene calls are TRBV28 and TRBJ1-3; no clear D gene. Trimming stripped 6 bases from V and 3 bases from J, with 12 bases between. The CDR3 loop spans 14 amino acids. Germline V gene sequence: CDR1 MDHEN, CDR2 SYDVKM. Here the CDR3 DNA reads TGTGCCAGCAGCCCAGCCGGGGTTGGAAACACCATATATTTT. It encodes CASSPAGVGNTIYF.

V usage is TRBV7-2 and J usage is TRBJ1-5, with D unresolved. V lost 7 bases and J 1 base, leaving 17 bases between the germline ends. This CDR3 has 16 residues. Germline-derived CDR1 and CDR2 are SGHTA and FQGNSA. The CDR3 is CASNPLGGWSNQPQHF. In nucleotides, the CDR3 is TGTGCCAGCAACCCTCTCGGTGGTTGGAGCAATCAGCCCCAGCATTTT.

The chain couples TRBV2 to TRBJ2-7; no clear D gene. Germline CDR1 SNHLY, CDR2 FYNNEI. This CDR3 comprises 15 residues. V was shortened by 0 bases and J by 0 bases, with 9 bases between the two germline ends. The DNA for the CDR3 is TGTGCCAGCAGTGAAGCGCACGGGCGCTCCTACGAGCAGTACTTC. It is translated as CASSEAHGRSYEQYF.

The chain's CDR3 is CASSSLQRPYEQYF. The CDR3 DNA reads TGTGCCAGCAGCTCTTTACAGAGACCCTACGAGCAGTACTTC. This sequence joins TRBV7-8 and TRBJ2-7; unclear D gene. This CDR3 is built from 14 residues. The germline V gene encodes CDR1 SGHVS and CDR2 FQNEAQ. Trimming cost V 4 bases and J 2 bases, with 12 bases left between them.

This clone has just a few counts. The chain uses TRBV7-8 and TRBJ2-1, with 10 positions matching TRBD1. Germline CDR1 is SGHVS and CDR2 is FQNEAQ. J was trimmed by 3 bases and V by 5 bases; bases with no gene match: 4. The CDR3 length is 15 residues. The CDR3 spells CASSRQGAYYNEQFF. CDR3 nucleotide sequence: TGTGCCAGCAGCCGACAGGGGGCTTACTACAATGAGCAGTTCTTC.

The chain joins TRBV18 to TRBJ2-2, with TRBD2 matching over 9 bases. The germline V gene has CDR1 KGHSH and CDR2 LQKENI. V shed 3 bases, J shed 5 bases, and the junction held 4 bases outside the gene matches. The CDR3 totals 15 residues. CDR3 nucleotides: TGTGCCAGCTCACCGGAGAGCGGGAGGACCGGGGAGCTGTTTTTT. Its protein product is CASSPESGRTGELFF.

This chain links TRBV5-1 with TRBJ2-1; TRBD2 matches 11 bases. Per germline, CDR1 SGHRS and CDR2 YFSETQ. The CDR3 is 14 amino acids. Trimming at V came to 2 bases and at J to 9 bases, leaving 4 bases not matched to a gene. The CDR3, as DNA: TGCGCCAGCAGCTTATTTCTAGCGGGAGGTGAGCAGTTCTTC. Residues: CASSLFLAGGEQFF.

This clone appeared a few times. Its ends do not fully match the called genes, so a read error is possible. The V call is TRBV7-2, the J call TRBJ2-5, with 12 positions matching TRBD2. The germline V gene encodes CDR1 SGHTA and CDR2 FQGNSA. This CDR3 comprises 16 residues. The CDR3 nucleotides are TGTGCCAGCAGCCTAGCGGGAGGGCCGGGGCAAGAGACCCAGTACTTC. It yields the protein CASSLAGGPGQETQYF. Together with reference TRBV7-2 and TRBJ2-5, the CDR3 gives the full variable domain: GAGVSQSPSNKVTEKGKDVELRCDPISGHTALYWYRQSLGQGLEFLIYFQGNSAPDKSGLPSDRFSAERTGGSVSTLTIQRTQQEDSAVYLCASSLAGGPGQETQYFGPGTRLLVL.

The chain has TRBV5-4 and TRBJ1-2, with D hard to call. The V gene's germline CDR1 is SGHNT and CDR2 YYREEE (reference sequence). This CDR3 spans 15 amino acids. V lost 0 bases, J lost 2 bases, and 11 bases lay in between. CDR3 residues: CASSLEVTYNYGYTF. The CDR3 nucleotides are TGTGCCAGCAGCTTGGAGGTTACCTACAACTATGGCTACACCTTC.

The chain is built from TRBV30 and TRBJ2-7; the match to TRBD1 covers 7 bases. The V gene end was trimmed by 2 bases and the J gene end by 9 bases; junction bases not matched to a gene: 10. The CDR3 totals 13 residues. The germline CDR1 and CDR2 sequences are GTSNPN and SVGIG (reference sequence). CDR3 sequence (DNA): TGTGCCTGGAGTCCGGACAGGCAACTCGGGCAGTACTTC. Residues: CAWSPDRQLGQYF.

V gene TRBV2 combines with J gene TRBJ2-5, with 10 bases fitting TRBD1. V was clipped by 4 bases and J by 3 bases; unmatched bases: 5. The CDR3 extends over 15 amino acids. Germline lookup yields CDR1 SNHLY and CDR2 FYNNEI. CDR3 nucleotides: TGTGCCAGCAGTGGAATGACAGGGGGCGAAGAGACCCAGTACTTC. Amino acids: CASSGMTGGEETQYF.

The CDR3 reads CASSFTSGSIGEQFF. The CDR3 DNA reads as TGTGCCAGCAGTTTTACTAGCGGGAGTATCGGTGAGCAGTTCTTC. The rearrangement uses TRBV27 and TRBJ2-1; the match to TRBD2 covers 11 bases. The CDR3 covers 15 residues. J was trimmed by 9 bases and V by 3 bases; bases with no gene match: 7. The germline V gene has CDR1 MNHEY and CDR2 SMNVEV (reference sequence).

The rearrangement links TRBV7-6 to TRBJ2-7, with TRBD2 matching over 8 bases. The CDR3 sequence is 14 residues long. V gave up 1 base and J gave up 2 bases; unmatched junction bases: 1. In germline, CDR1 is SGHVS, CDR2 FNYEAQ. Here the CDR3 DNA reads TGTGCCAGCAGCTTAGGGGGACTAGCCTACGAGCAGTACTTC. Its protein product is CASSLGGLAYEQYF.

The sample holds many counts of this clone. This same CDR3 is encoded by further DNA sequences in the sample. The rearrangement links TRBV28 to TRBJ2-7; possibly TRBD1 for D (6 bases). Germline V lookup: CDR1 MDHEN, CDR2 SYDVKM. V was pared by 7 bases and J by 4 bases, with 17 bases between. This CDR3 has 14 residues. The DNA of the CDR3 is TGTGCCAGCACCCAAGGGGGAACTCCTTACGAGCAGTACTTC. Its protein product is CASTQGGTPYEQYF.

Note on this clone: With a much larger clone just one base away, this may be a read error. Other DNA sequences in this specimen translate into the identical CDR3. The gene calls are TRBV6-5 and TRBJ1-1; tentative D call: TRBD1 (5 bases). V was clipped by 2 bases and J by 4 bases, with 8 bases between them. The CDR3 totals 13 residues. Germline CDR1 and CDR2: MNHEY and SVGAGI. The CDR3 bases are TGTGCCAGCAGTTACCTGGGGGGCACTGAAGCTTTCTTT. Translating it yields CASSYLGGTEAFF.

The chain links TRBV2 to TRBJ1-2; TRBD1 is a possible D gene (5 bases). Germline-derived CDR1 and CDR2 are SNHLY and FYNNEI. The CDR3 runs to 13 residues. The V and J ends lost 1 base and 10 bases respectively, with 13 bases between them. CDR3 sequence reads: CASSEDRRWVYTF. CDR3 DNA sequence: TGTGCCAGCAGTGAAGACAGGAGATGGGTCTACACCTTC.

This clone was picked up a small number of times. The chain has TRBV11-2 and TRBJ2-4, with D possibly TRBD1 on 5 matching bases. Trimming took off 0 bases at V and 2 bases at J, with 23 bases between the two ends. CDR3 size: 20 residues. Germline V gene data show CDR1 as SGHAT and CDR2 as FQNNGV. CDR3 in DNA: TGTGCCAGCAGCTTAGAGCCCATGACTTACAGGAGTAAGTCCAAAAACATTCAGTACTTC. Protein sequence: CASSLEPMTYRSKSKNIQYF.